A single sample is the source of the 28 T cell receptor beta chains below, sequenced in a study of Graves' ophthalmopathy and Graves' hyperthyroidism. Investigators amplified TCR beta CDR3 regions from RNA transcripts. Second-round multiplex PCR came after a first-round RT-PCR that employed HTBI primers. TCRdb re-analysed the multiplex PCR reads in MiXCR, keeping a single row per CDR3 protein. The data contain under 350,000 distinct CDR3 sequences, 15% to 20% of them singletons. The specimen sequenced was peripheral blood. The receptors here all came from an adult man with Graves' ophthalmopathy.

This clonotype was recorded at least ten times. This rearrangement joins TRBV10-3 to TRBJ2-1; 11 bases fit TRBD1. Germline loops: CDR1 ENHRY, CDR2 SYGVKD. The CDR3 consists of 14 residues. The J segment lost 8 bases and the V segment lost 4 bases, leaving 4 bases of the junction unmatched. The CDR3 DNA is TGTGCCATCAGTGGGGACAGGGGGATGGATGAGCAGTTCTTC. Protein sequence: CAISGDRGMDEQFF.

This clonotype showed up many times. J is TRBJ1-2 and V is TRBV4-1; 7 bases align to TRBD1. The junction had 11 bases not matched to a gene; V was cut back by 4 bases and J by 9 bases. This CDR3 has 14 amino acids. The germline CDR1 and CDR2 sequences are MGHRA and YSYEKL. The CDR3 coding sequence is TGCGCCAGCAGCCCCCCGGACAGGATTTCTCGCTACACCTTC. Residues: CASSPPDRISRYTF.

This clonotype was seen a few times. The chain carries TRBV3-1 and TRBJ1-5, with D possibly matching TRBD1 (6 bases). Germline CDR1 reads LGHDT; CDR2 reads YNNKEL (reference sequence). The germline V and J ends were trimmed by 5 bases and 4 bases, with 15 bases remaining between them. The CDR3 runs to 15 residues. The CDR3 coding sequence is TGTGCCAGCAGCTCGAGCCAGGGGCGGAATCAGCCCCAGCATTTT. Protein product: CASSSSQGRNQPQHF.

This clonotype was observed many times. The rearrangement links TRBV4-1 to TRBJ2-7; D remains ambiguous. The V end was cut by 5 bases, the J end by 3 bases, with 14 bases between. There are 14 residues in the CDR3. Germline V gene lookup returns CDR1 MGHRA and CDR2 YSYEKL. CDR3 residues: CASSSSPAFYEQYF. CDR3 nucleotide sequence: TGCGCCAGCAGCTCGAGCCCAGCTTTCTACGAGCAGTACTTC.

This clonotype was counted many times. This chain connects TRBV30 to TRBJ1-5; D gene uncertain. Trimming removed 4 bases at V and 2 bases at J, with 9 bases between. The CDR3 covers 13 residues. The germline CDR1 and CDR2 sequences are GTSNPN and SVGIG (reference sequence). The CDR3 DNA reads TGTGCCTGGAATCCTCAGGGCAATCAGCCCCAGCATTTT. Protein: CAWNPQGNQPQHF.

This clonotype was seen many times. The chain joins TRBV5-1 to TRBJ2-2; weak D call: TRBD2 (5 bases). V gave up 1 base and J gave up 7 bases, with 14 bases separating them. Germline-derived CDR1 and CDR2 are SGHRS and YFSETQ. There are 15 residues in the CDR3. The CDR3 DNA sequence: TGCGCCAGCAGCTTGACGAGGAGGTATAGCGGGGAGCTGTTTTTT. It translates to CASSLTRRYSGELFF.

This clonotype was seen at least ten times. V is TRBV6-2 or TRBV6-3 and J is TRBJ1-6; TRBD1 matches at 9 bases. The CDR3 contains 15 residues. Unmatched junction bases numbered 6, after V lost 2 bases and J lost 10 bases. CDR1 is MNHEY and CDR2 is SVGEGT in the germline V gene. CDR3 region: CASSYPTGGGSPLHF. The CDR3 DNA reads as TGTGCCAGCAGTTACCCGACAGGGGGGGGATCACCCCTCCACTTT.

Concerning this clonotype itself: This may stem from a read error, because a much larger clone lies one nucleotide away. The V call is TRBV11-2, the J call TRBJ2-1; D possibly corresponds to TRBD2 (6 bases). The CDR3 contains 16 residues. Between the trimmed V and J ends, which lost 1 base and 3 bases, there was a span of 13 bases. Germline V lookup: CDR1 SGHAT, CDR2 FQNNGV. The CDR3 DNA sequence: TGTGCCAGCAGCTTAGGGCATGGGAGGTTCTACAATGAGCAGTTCTTC. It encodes CASSLGHGRFYNEQFF.

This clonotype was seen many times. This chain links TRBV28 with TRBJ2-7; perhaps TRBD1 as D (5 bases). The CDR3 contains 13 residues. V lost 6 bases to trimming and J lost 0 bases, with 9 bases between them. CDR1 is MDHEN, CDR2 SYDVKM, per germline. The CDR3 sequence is CASRATASYEQYF. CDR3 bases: TGTGCCAGCAGAGCGACAGCCTCCTACGAGCAGTACTTC. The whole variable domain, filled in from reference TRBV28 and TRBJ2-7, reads DVKVTQSSRYLVKRTGEKVFLECVQDMDHENMFWYRQDPGLGLRLIYFSYDVKMKEKGDIPEGYSVSREKKERFSLILESASTNQTSMYLCASRATASYEQYFGPGTRLTVT.

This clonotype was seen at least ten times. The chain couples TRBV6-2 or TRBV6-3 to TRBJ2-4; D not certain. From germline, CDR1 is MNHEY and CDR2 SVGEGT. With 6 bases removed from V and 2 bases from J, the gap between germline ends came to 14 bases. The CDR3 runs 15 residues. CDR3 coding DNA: TGTGCCAGCAGCGACCAGGAAGGGACCAAAAACATTCAGTACTTC. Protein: CASSDQEGTKNIQYF.

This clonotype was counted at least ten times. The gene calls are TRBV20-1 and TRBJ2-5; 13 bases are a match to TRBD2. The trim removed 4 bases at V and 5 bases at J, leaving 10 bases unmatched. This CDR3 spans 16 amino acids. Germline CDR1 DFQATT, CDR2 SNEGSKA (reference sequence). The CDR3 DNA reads TGCAGTGCTACATTTGGACTAGCGGGAGTTTGGGAGACCCAGTACTTC. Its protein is CSATFGLAGVWETQYF.

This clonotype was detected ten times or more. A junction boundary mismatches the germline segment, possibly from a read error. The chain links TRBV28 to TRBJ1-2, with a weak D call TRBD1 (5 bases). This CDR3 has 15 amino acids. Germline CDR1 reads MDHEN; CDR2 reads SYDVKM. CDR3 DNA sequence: TGTGCCAGCAATTTATCCACAGGCCCAACAAGCAGCTACACCTTC. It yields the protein CASNLSTGPTSSYTF.

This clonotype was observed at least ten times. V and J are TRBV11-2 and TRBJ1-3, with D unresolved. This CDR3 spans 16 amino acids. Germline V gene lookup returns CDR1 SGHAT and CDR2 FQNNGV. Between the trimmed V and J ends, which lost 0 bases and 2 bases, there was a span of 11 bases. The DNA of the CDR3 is TGTGCCAGCAGCTTAGATCGTGCAGAAACTGGAAACACCATATATTTT. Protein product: CASSLDRAETGNTIYF.

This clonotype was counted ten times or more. This CDR3 reads CSARRQGPYEQYF. Here the CDR3 DNA reads TGCAGTGCTAGGCGACAGGGTCCATACGAGCAGTACTTC. This chain uses TRBV20-1 with TRBJ2-7; 7 nucleotides line up with TRBD1. Germline V gives CDR1 DFQATT, CDR2 SNEGSKA (reference sequence). The V and J ends lost 3 bases and 4 bases, in that order; junction bases with no gene match: 6. The CDR3 has 13 residues.

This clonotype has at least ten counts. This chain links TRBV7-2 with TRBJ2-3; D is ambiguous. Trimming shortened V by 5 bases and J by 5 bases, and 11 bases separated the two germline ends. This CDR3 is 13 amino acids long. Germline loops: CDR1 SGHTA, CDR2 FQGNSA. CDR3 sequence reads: CASSPYLGDTQYF. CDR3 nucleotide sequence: TGTGCCAGCAGCCCGTACTTGGGAGATACGCAGTATTTT.

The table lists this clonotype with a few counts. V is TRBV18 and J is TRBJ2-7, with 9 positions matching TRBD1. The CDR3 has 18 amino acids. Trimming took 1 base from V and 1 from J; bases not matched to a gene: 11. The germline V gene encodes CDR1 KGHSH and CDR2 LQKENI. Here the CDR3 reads CASSPLFGQGMVSYEQYF. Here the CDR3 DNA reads TGTGCCAGCTCACCACTATTTGGACAGGGGATGGTGTCCTACGAGCAGTACTTC.

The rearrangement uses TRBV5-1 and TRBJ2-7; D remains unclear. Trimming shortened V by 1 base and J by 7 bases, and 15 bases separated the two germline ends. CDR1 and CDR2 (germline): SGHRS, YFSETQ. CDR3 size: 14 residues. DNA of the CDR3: TGCGCCAGCAGCTTGTCCGGCAGCCCTAGGGAGCAGTACTTC. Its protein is CASSLSGSPREQYF.

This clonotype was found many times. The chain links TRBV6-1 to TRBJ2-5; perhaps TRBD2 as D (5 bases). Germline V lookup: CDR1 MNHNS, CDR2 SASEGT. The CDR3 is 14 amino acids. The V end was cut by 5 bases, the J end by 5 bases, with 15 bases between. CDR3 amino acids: CASSPLEVGETQYF. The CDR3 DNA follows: TGTGCCAGCAGTCCCCTGGAGGTCGGGGAGACCCAGTACTTC.

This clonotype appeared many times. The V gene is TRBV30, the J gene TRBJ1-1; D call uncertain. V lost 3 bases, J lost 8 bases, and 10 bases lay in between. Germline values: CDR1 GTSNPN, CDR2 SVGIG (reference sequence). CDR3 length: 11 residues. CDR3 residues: CAWSEQYEAFF. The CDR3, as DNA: TGTGCCTGGAGCGAACAGTACGAAGCTTTCTTT.

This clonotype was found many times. The CDR3 coding sequence is TGTGCCAGCAGTATCCGACCCCACTTCTTGGGACAGGGTAGTACCGGGGAGCTGTTTTTT. It codes for CASSIRPHFLGQGSTGELFF. V is TRBV6-4 and J is TRBJ2-2; TRBD1 aligns across 9 bases. Losses at the gene ends were 5 bases for V and 5 bases for J; bases not matched to a gene: 21. CDR3 length: 20 amino acids. Germline CDR1 reads MRHNA; CDR2 reads SNTAGT.

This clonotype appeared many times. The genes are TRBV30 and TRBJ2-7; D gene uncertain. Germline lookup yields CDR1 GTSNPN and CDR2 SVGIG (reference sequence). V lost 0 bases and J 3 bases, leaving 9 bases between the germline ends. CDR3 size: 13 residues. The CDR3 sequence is CAWSVQSDYEQYF. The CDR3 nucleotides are TGTGCCTGGAGTGTACAATCCGACTACGAGCAGTACTTC.

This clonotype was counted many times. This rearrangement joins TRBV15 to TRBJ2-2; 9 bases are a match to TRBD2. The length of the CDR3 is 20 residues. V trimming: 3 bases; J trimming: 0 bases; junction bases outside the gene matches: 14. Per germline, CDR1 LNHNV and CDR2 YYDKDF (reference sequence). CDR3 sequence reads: CATSRAYGLAPGPNTGELFF. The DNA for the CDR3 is TGTGCCACCAGCAGGGCTTACGGACTAGCGCCTGGCCCGAACACCGGGGAGCTGTTTTTT.

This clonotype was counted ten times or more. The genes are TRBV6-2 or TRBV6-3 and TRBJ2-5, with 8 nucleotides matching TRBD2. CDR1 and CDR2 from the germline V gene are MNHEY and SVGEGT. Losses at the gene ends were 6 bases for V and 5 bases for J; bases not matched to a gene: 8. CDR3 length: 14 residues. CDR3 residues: CASSSLGGAETQYF. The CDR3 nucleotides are TGTGCCAGCAGCTCCCTCGGGGGGGCCGAGACCCAGTACTTC.

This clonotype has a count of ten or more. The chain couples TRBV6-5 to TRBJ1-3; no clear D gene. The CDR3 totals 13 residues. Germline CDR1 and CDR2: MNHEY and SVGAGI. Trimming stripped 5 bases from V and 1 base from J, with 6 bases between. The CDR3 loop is CASSHKSGNTIYF. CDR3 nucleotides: TGTGCCAGCAGTCACAAGTCTGGAAACACCATATATTTT.

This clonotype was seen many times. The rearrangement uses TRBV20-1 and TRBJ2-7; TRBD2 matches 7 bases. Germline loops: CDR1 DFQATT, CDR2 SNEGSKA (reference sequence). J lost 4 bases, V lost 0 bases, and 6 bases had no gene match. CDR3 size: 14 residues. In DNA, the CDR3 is TGCAGTGCTAGAGATGGCGGGACTACGTACGAGCAGTACTTC. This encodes CSARDGGTTYEQYF.

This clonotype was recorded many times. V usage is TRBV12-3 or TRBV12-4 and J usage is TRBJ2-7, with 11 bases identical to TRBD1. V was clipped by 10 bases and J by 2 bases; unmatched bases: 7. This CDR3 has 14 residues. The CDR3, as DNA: TGTGCCACCACTCGGACAGGGGGCACCTACGAGCAGTACTTC. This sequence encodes CATTRTGGTYEQYF.

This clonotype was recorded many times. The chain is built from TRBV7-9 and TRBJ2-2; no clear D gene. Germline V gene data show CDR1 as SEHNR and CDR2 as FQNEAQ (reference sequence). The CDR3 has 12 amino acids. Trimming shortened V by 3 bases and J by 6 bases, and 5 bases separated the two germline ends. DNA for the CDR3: TGTGCCAGCAGCTTGTCGTCCGGGGAGCTGTTTTTT. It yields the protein CASSLSSGELFF.

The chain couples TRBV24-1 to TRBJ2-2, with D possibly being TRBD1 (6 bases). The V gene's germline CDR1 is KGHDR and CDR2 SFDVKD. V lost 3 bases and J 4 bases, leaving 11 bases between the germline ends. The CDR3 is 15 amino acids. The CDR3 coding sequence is TGTGCCACCAGTGATCCGGGACAAATCACCGGGGAGCTGTTTTTT. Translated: CATSDPGQITGELFF.